Below are 18 T cell receptor beta chains sequenced from a single sample in a study of OX40 agonist ivuxolimab in advanced cancers. Clones were read by immunoSEQ multiplex PCR, and TCRdb kept only the in-frame ones, dropping some. The top ten clones hold more than 0.8% of a sample with about 140,000 clones, about 93% of them seen once. The specimen comprised CD4+ or CD8+ T cells sorted from blood, sampled in a trial of the OX40 agonist ivuxolimab. The source is an adult with an advanced solid tumor such as melanoma, head and neck, liver or kidney cancer.

The J gene is TRBJ1-2, the V gene TRBV5-1; D is perhaps TRBD1 (6 bases). The CDR3 sequence is 14 residues long. CDR1 is SGHRS, CDR2 YFSETQ, per germline. V was pared by 0 bases and J by 4 bases, with 10 bases between. CDR3 coding DNA: TGCGCCAGCAGCTTGGAACAGGGCATCTATGGCTACACCTTC. Translating it yields CASSLEQGIYGYTF.

J is TRBJ1-1 and V is TRBV27, with D maybe TRBD1 (5 bases). The CDR3 spans 16 residues. Trimming shortened V by 6 bases and J by 1 base, and 18 bases separated the two germline ends. Germline V gene lookup returns CDR1 MNHEY and CDR2 SMNVEV (reference sequence). CDR3 coding DNA: TGTGCCAGCAGCCCTCTGCTGAGACAGCCGAACACTGAAGCTTTCTTT. Its translation: CASSPLLRQPNTEAFF.

This rearrangement joins TRBV5-4 to TRBJ2-7, with TRBD1 as a possible D gene (6 bases). In germline, CDR1 is SGHNT, CDR2 YYREEE (reference sequence). The CDR3 loop spans 14 amino acids. V shed 0 bases and J shed 1 base, with 8 bases lying between them. In DNA form, the CDR3 reads TGTGCCAGCAGCTTGGGGACAGTGTCCTACGAGCAGTACTTC. Residues: CASSLGTVSYEQYF.

A single count supports this clone. This rearrangement joins TRBV6-5 to TRBJ2-6; D gene ambiguous. CDR3 size: 14 residues. Deletions cut 7 bases from V and 0 bases from J, with 7 bases between. CDR1 MNHEY and CDR2 SVGAGI come from the germline V gene. The CDR3 sequence: CASKRSSGANVLTF. For the CDR3, the DNA is TGTGCCAGCAAACGGTCCTCTGGGGCCAACGTCCTGACTTTC.

V usage is TRBV6-1 and J usage is TRBJ2-3; D ambiguous. The V and J ends lost 5 bases and 0 bases respectively, with 12 bases between them. Germline CDR1 is MNHNS and CDR2 is SASEGT. The CDR3 covers 15 residues. For the CDR3, the DNA is TGTGCCAGCAGTCGACTCCAAACTAGCACAGATACGCAGTATTTT. This codes for CASSRLQTSTDTQYF.

This clone was seen more than once but under ten times. The chain recombines TRBV10-2 with TRBJ1-2; D call uncertain. This CDR3 comprises 14 residues. The V and J ends lost 2 bases and 6 bases respectively, with 13 bases between them. Germline lookup yields CDR1 WSHSY and CDR2 SAAADI. The CDR3 loop reads CASSEAVRSDGYTF. CDR3 bases: TGCGCCAGCAGTGAGGCTGTGCGGTCTGATGGCTACACCTTC.

This clone was observed once. The gene calls are TRBV9 and TRBJ2-7, with a weak D call TRBD2 (5 bases). The V and J ends lost 4 bases and 1 base respectively, with 15 bases between them. CDR1 SGDLS and CDR2 YYNGEE come from the germline V gene. This CDR3 has 15 residues. In DNA form, the CDR3 reads TGTGCCAGCAGCCCCCGTCGAGCGGCATCCTACGAGCAGTACTTC. This codes for CASSPRRAASYEQYF.

The rearrangement uses TRBV5-4 and TRBJ1-1; weak D call: TRBD1 (6 bases). V lost 4 bases and J lost 6, with 13 bases in between. Germline V lookup: CDR1 SGHNT, CDR2 YYREEE (reference sequence). The length of the CDR3 is 13 residues. In DNA form, the CDR3 reads TGTGCCAGCAGCAGAGGGGGGGCCCCTGAAGCTTTCTTT. Protein product: CASSRGGAPEAFF.

This chain uses TRBV5-1 with TRBJ2-2; no clear D gene. The CDR3 sequence is 15 residues long. Trimming pared 7 bases from V and 2 bases from J, leaving 15 bases between. Per the germline V gene, CDR1 is SGHRS and CDR2 is YFSETQ. The CDR3 reads CASHLGNSNTGELFF. The CDR3 region has the DNA TGCGCCAGCCACTTAGGGAACAGTAACACCGGGGAGCTGTTTTTT.

The chain couples TRBV12-5 to TRBJ1-4; D remains ambiguous. This CDR3 comprises 13 residues. V lost 0 bases to trimming and J lost 8 bases, with 7 bases between them. Germline values: CDR1 LGHNT, CDR2 FRNRAP. Here the CDR3 reads CASGLVDGEKLFF. Here the CDR3 DNA reads TGTGCTAGTGGTTTGGTAGATGGGGAAAAACTGTTTTTT.

This clone has just one count. J is TRBJ2-7 and V is TRBV9; 9 nucleotides match TRBD2. The CDR3 has 15 amino acids. V lost 0 bases to trimming and J lost 6 bases; unmatched junction nucleotides: 7. The germline V gene has CDR1 SGDLS and CDR2 YYNGEE. The CDR3 sequence is CASSVDGREGGEQYF. DNA for the CDR3: TGTGCCAGCAGCGTAGATGGGCGGGAGGGAGGCGAGCAGTACTTC.

The chain uses TRBV19 and TRBJ1-2, with 11 bases that match TRBD1. Germline CDR1 LNHDA, CDR2 SQIVND (reference sequence). V shed 5 bases and J 1 base; nucleotides not matched to a gene: 9. This CDR3 is 17 amino acids long. CDR3 DNA: TGTGCCAGTAGTCTCGGGACAGGGGGTGGCTTTAACTATGGCTACACCTTC. It is translated as CASSLGTGGGFNYGYTF.

This clone appeared once. V usage is TRBV7-2 and J usage is TRBJ2-3, with 11 bases lining up with TRBD1. CDR1 is SGHTA, CDR2 FQGNSA, per germline. With 5 bases clipped from V and 6 bases from J, the junction kept 7 bases outside the gene matches. The length of the CDR3 is 15 residues. CDR3 sequence reads: CASSEGQGAGDTQYF. For the CDR3, the DNA is TGTGCCAGCAGCGAAGGACAGGGGGCAGGGGATACGCAGTATTTT.

The chain links TRBV6-5 to TRBJ2-4; TRBD1 aligns across 11 bases. The germline V gene has CDR1 MNHEY and CDR2 SVGAGI. J lost 3 bases, V lost 11 bases, and 3 bases had no gene match. The length of the CDR3 is 13 residues. The CDR3 spells CAGGTGGKNIQYF. The CDR3 bases are TGTGCCGGCGGGACAGGGGGCAAAAACATTCAGTACTTC.

This chain joins TRBV11-2 and TRBJ2-7; the D gene is possibly TRBD2 (7 bases). This CDR3 has 17 amino acids. Germline CDR1 and CDR2: SGHAT and FQNNGV. The V end lost 5 bases, the J end lost 6 bases, and 26 bases lay between the germline ends. This chain's CDR3 is CASSPEVRRGGRGEQYF. For the CDR3, the DNA is TGTGCCAGCAGCCCAGAGGTTAGGAGGGGGGGCCGAGGCGAGCAGTACTTC.

The V call is TRBV5-4, the J call TRBJ2-3; the match to TRBD1 covers 8 bases. J was trimmed by 3 bases and V by 4 bases; bases with no gene match: 1. Germline V lookup: CDR1 SGHNT, CDR2 YYREEE (reference sequence). This CDR3 has 13 amino acids. CDR3 protein: CASSGTGTDTQYF. CDR3 nucleotide sequence: TGTGCCAGCAGCGGGACAGGTACAGATACGCAGTATTTT. Together with reference TRBV5-4 and TRBJ2-3, the CDR3 gives the full variable domain: ETGVTQSPTHLIKTRGQQVTLRCSSQSGHNTVSWYQQALGQGPQFIFQYYREEENGRGNFPPRFSGLQFPNYSSELNVNALELDDSALYLCASSGTGTDTQYFGPGTRLTVL.

The V and J genes are TRBV30 and TRBJ1-5; no clear D. The germline V gene encodes CDR1 GTSNPN and CDR2 SVGIG (reference sequence). V was clipped by 0 bases and J by 0 bases, with 3 bases between them. The CDR3 length is 13 residues. CDR3 coding DNA: TGTGCCTGGAGTGTGAATAGCAATCAGCCCCAGCATTTT. It translates to CAWSVNSNQPQHF. Complete variable domain (other parts from reference TRBV30 and TRBJ1-5): SQTIHQWPATLVQPVGSPLSLECTVEGTSNPNLYWYRQAAGRGLQLLFYSVGIGQISSEVPQNLSASRPQDRQFILSSKKLLLSDSGFYLCAWSVNSNQPQHFGDGTRLSIL.

Comments on this clone: The same CDR3 also results from other DNA sequences found in this sample. The CDR3 bases are TGTGCCTGGAGTGTAGAGTTCTCCGGGGAGCTGTTTTTT. It encodes CAWSVEFSGELFF. The V call is TRBV30, the J call TRBJ2-2; no definite D call. V lost 0 bases and J lost 6, with 8 bases in between. Germline values: CDR1 GTSNPN, CDR2 SVGIG (reference sequence). The length of the CDR3 is 13 residues.